A selection of T cell receptor beta chains follows, all from one sample in a study of T cell responses to AZD1222 COVID-19 vaccine. The assay was immunoSEQ multiplex PCR, and TCRdb's table has in-frame clones only and misses some. The table lists some 150,000 clones, about 92% of them singletons. Sequencing was performed on peripheral blood, taken 28 days after the second AZD1222 dose. The receptor set was obtained from an adult who received the AZD1222 COVID-19 vaccine. Both conserved end residues are part of each CDR3. The order of the fields is V gene, J gene, D gene, CDR3 length, clone size, CDR3 protein, CDR3 DNA. The D gene is left open where the match is weak. Expanded clones get a size class; other rows say once, few or many, or leave the size out.

V: TRBV10-1
J: TRBJ2-3
D: TRBD2
length: 15
size: NA
CDR3: CASSSSGRSTDTQYF
DNA: TGCGCCAGCAGTTCCAGCGGGAGAAGCACAGATACGCAGTATTTT

V: TRBV4-2
J: TRBJ2-2
D: NA
length: 20
size: NA
CDR3: CASSPRVGLSLGTRTGELFF
DNA: TGTGCCAGCAGCCCCAGAGTAGGCTTGAGTCTTGGTACCCGCACCGGGGAGCTGTTTTTT

V: TRBV7-8
J: TRBJ1-3
D: NA
length: 16
size: NA
CDR3: CASSLQHPASGNTIYF
DNA: TGTGCCAGCAGCTTACAACACCCGGCCTCTGGAAACACCATATATTTT

V: TRBV6-2/TRBV6-3
J: TRBJ2-7
D: NA
length: 18
size: NA
CDR3: CASSYPPSRWSGRYEQYF
DNA: TGTGCCAGCAGTTACCCTCCCTCACGTTGGAGTGGGCGCTACGAGCAGTACTTC

V: TRBV5-6
J: TRBJ2-1
D: NA
length: 14
size: NA
CDR3: CASSLDRTYNEQFF
DNA: TGTGCCAGCAGCTTGGACAGAACCTACAATGAGCAGTTCTTC

V: TRBV19
J: TRBJ2-3
D: NA
length: 16
size: NA
CDR3: CASSTRQGGNTDTQYF
DNA: TGTGCCAGTAGTACGCGACAGGGAGGGAACACAGATACGCAGTATTTT

V: TRBV19
J: TRBJ2-7
D: TRBD1
length: 13
size: NA
CDR3: CASSRDRAYEQYF
DNA: TGTGCCAGTAGTAGGGACAGAGCCTACGAGCAGTACTTC

V: TRBV7-2
J: TRBJ1-5
D: NA
length: 15
size: NA
CDR3: CASSLRVFSNQPQHF
DNA: TGTGCCAGCAGCTTAAGGGTATTTAGCAATCAGCCCCAGCATTTT

V: TRBV18
J: TRBJ1-2
D: TRBD1
length: 18
size: NA
CDR3: CASSLLRGQGARDYGYTF
DNA: TGTGCCAGCTCACTCCTCCGGGGACAGGGGGCGCGAGACTATGGCTACACCTTC

V: TRBV4-1
J: TRBJ2-1
D: NA
length: 14
size: NA
CDR3: CASSHDLGDNEQFF
DNA: TGCGCCAGCAGCCACGACCTAGGGGACAATGAGCAGTTCTTC

V: TRBV28
J: TRBJ1-6
D: NA
length: 14
size: once
CDR3: CASSTTDYNSPLHF
DNA: TGTGCCAGCAGCACGACAGACTATAATTCACCCCTCCACTTT

V: TRBV4-1
J: TRBJ2-7
D: NA
length: 15
size: NA
CDR3: CASSQEARSSYEQYF
DNA: TGCGCCAGCAGCCAAGAGGCCCGGAGCAGCTACGAGCAGTACTTC

V: TRBV19
J: TRBJ2-2
D: NA
length: 15
size: NA
CDR3: CASSPLRTTVRELFF
DNA: TGTGCCAGTAGTCCGTTGCGGACGACCGTTAGGGAGCTGTTTTTT

V: TRBV6-5
J: TRBJ1-2
D: NA
length: 15
size: once
CDR3: CASTKRGNGYYGYTF
DNA: TGTGCCAGCACAAAAAGGGGCAACGGCTACTATGGCTACACCTTC

V: TRBV2
J: TRBJ2-5
D: TRBD2
length: 14
size: NA
CDR3: CASSRTSGGETQYF
DNA: TGTGCCAGCAGTCGGACTAGCGGGGGAGAGACCCAGTACTTC

V: TRBV6-1
J: TRBJ2-2
D: NA
length: 14
size: NA
CDR3: CASSETGNTGELFF
DNA: TGTGCCAGCAGTGAAACAGGGAACACCGGGGAGCTGTTTTTT

V: TRBV11-2
J: TRBJ2-5
D: NA
length: 13
size: NA
CDR3: CASSSTLQETQYF
DNA: TGTGCCAGCAGCTCAACCCTCCAAGAGACCCAGTACTTC

V: TRBV15
J: TRBJ1-2
D: TRBD1
length: 14
size: NA
CDR3: CATSGRQGNYGYTF
DNA: TGTGCCACCAGCGGACGACAGGGAAATTATGGCTACACCTTC

V: TRBV9
J: TRBJ1-2
D: TRBD1
length: 14
size: NA
CDR3: CASSVGDRTYGYTF
DNA: TGTGCCAGCAGCGTAGGGGACAGGACCTATGGCTACACCTTC

V: TRBV7-9
J: TRBJ2-2
D: TRBD2
length: 15
size: NA
CDR3: CASSPAGGDTGELFF
DNA: TGTGCCAGCAGCCCAGCGGGGGGGGACACCGGGGAGCTGTTTTTT

V: TRBV12-5
J: TRBJ1-1
D: NA
length: 18
size: NA
CDR3: CASGEPPGQGPLHTEAFF
DNA: TGTGCTAGTGGGGAACCTCCGGGACAAGGTCCCCTACACACTGAAGCTTTCTTT

V: TRBV19
J: TRBJ1-5
D: NA
length: 14
size: NA
CDR3: CASSIAGNGQPQHF
DNA: TGTGCCAGTAGTATTGCAGGGAATGGTCAGCCCCAGCATTTT

V: TRBV20-1
J: TRBJ2-7
D: NA
length: 10
size: NA
CDR3: CSASGYEQYF
DNA: TGCAGTGCTAGTGGTTACGAGCAGTACTTC

V: TRBV5-1
J: TRBJ2-2
D: NA
length: 15
size: NA
CDR3: CASSLELLNSGELFF
DNA: TGCGCCAGCAGCTTGGAATTGCTGAACTCCGGGGAGCTGTTTTTT

V: TRBV7-2
J: TRBJ2-7
D: NA
length: 13
size: NA
CDR3: CASSLGRSYEQYF
DNA: TGTGCCAGCAGCTTAGGACGGTCCTACGAGCAGTACTTC

V: TRBV10-3
J: TRBJ1-6
D: TRBD1
length: 17
size: NA
CDR3: CAISELSDRGGGSPLHF
DNA: TGTGCCATCAGTGAGCTTTCCGACAGGGGCGGCGGGTCACCCCTCCACTTT

V: TRBV6-5
J: TRBJ2-7
D: NA
length: 15
size: NA
CDR3: CASTYGHTSSYEQYF
DNA: TGTGCCAGCACGTATGGACACACCAGCTCCTACGAGCAGTACTTC

V: TRBV2
J: TRBJ2-7
D: NA
length: 15
size: NA
CDR3: CASTEGSGEAYEQYF
DNA: TGTGCCAGCACAGAGGGGTCAGGGGAGGCTTACGAGCAGTACTTC

V: TRBV24-1
J: TRBJ2-5
D: TRBD1
length: 18
size: once
CDR3: CATSDFPSGTGGLETQYF
DNA: TGTGCCACCAGTGATTTCCCTTCGGGGACAGGGGGCCTAGAGACCCAGTACTTC

V: TRBV15
J: TRBJ2-1
D: TRBD2
length: 14
size: NA
CDR3: CATQRLAERNEQFF
DNA: TGTGCCACCCAAAGACTAGCCGAGCGCAATGAGCAGTTCTTC

V: TRBV7-9
J: TRBJ2-7
D: TRBD1
length: 16
size: NA
CDR3: CASSLDPGQGAYEQYF
DNA: TGTGCCAGCAGCTTAGACCCGGGACAGGGGGCCTACGAGCAGTACTTC

V: TRBV6-5
J: TRBJ2-5
D: TRBD2
length: 13
size: NA
CDR3: CASTLAGGETQYF
DNA: TGTGCCAGCACCCTAGCGGGAGGAGAGACCCAGTACTTC

V: TRBV7-2
J: TRBJ1-2
D: NA
length: 13
size: NA
CDR3: CASSLGGGRGYTF
DNA: TGTGCCAGCAGCTTAGGAGGGGGTAGGGGCTACACCTTC

V: TRBV19
J: TRBJ2-6
D: TRBD1
length: 17
size: NA
CDR3: CASSNTGGGSGANVLTF
DNA: TGTGCCAGTAGTAATACAGGGGGCGGATCTGGGGCCAACGTCCTGACTTTC

V: TRBV24-1
J: TRBJ2-5
D: NA
length: 17
size: NA
CDR3: CATSDSTRGGSGETQYF
DNA: TGTGCCACCAGTGATTCCACCCGGGGAGGTTCGGGAGAGACCCAGTACTTC

V: TRBV5-5
J: TRBJ2-3
D: NA
length: 17
size: NA
CDR3: CASSLGFRGYSTDTQYF
DNA: TGTGCCAGCAGCCTCGGGTTTAGAGGTTATTCCACAGATACGCAGTATTTT

V: TRBV23-1
J: TRBJ2-7
D: NA
length: 16
size: NA
CDR3: CAIKHRVGGVSYEQYF
DNA: TGCGCCATCAAACACAGGGTCGGAGGGGTCTCCTACGAGCAGTACTTC

V: TRBV5-4
J: TRBJ2-1
D: TRBD2
length: 17
size: NA
CDR3: CASSRGVLGTAYNEQFF
DNA: TGTGCCAGCAGCCGGGGGGTATTGGGGACCGCCTACAATGAGCAGTTCTTC

V: TRBV6-2/TRBV6-3
J: TRBJ2-7
D: TRBD1
length: 13
size: NA
CDR3: CASSGGTGGEQYF
DNA: TGTGCCAGCAGCGGCGGGACAGGGGGAGAGCAGTACTTC

V: TRBV2
J: TRBJ2-5
D: NA
length: 16
size: NA
CDR3: CASSAQGSGSGETQYF
DNA: TGTGCCAGCAGTGCGCAGGGCAGTGGTTCAGGGGAGACCCAGTACTTC

V: TRBV27
J: TRBJ1-1
D: NA
length: 14
size: few
CDR3: CASSLRTVNTEAFF
DNA: TGTGCCAGCAGTCTGAGGACAGTTAACACTGAAGCTTTCTTT

V: TRBV19
J: TRBJ1-1
D: NA
length: 13
size: NA
CDR3: CASRLGVRTEAFF
DNA: TGTGCCAGCCGTCTGGGGGTTCGCACTGAAGCTTTCTTT

V: TRBV4-1
J: TRBJ2-7
D: NA
length: 13
size: NA
CDR3: CASSQEKRGEQYF
DNA: TGCGCCAGCAGCCAAGAAAAACGTGGGGAGCAGTACTTC

V: TRBV18
J: TRBJ2-3
D: TRBD2
length: 17
size: NA
CDR3: CASSPPGSGRRTDTQYF
DNA: TGTGCCAGCTCACCACCGGGAAGCGGGAGACGCACAGATACGCAGTATTTT

V: TRBV6-2/TRBV6-3
J: TRBJ1-2
D: NA
length: 14
size: NA
CDR3: CASSFRALGRGYTF
DNA: TGTGCCAGCAGTTTCAGGGCCTTGGGACGTGGCTACACCTTC

V: TRBV27
J: TRBJ2-7
D: TRBD1
length: 12
size: NA
CDR3: CASTTGDDEQYF
DNA: TGTGCCAGCACTACAGGGGACGACGAGCAGTACTTC

V: TRBV4-1
J: TRBJ1-1
D: NA
length: 14
size: NA
CDR3: CASSQVWEGTEAFF
DNA: TGCGCCAGCAGCCAAGTCTGGGAGGGGACTGAAGCTTTCTTT